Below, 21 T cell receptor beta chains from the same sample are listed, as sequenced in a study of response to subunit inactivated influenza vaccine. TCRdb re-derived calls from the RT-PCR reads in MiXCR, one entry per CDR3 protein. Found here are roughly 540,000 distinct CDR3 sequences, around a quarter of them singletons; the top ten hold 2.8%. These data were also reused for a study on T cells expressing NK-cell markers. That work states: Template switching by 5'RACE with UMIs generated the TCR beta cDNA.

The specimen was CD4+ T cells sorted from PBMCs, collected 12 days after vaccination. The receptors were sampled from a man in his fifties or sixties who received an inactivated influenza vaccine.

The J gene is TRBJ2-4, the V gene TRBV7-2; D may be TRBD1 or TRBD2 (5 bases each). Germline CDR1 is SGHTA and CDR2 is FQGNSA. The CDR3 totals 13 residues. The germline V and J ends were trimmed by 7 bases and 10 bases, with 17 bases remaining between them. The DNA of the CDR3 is TGTGCCAGCAACTTCGGGGAAGGGGTTATTCAGTACTTC. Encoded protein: CASNFGEGVIQYF. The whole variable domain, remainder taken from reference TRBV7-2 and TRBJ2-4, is GAGVSQSPSNKVTEKGKDVELRCDPISGHTALYWYRQSLGQGLEFLIYFQGNSAPDKSGLPSDRFSAERTGGSVSTLTIQRTQQEDSAVYLCASNFGEGVIQYFGAGTRLSVL.

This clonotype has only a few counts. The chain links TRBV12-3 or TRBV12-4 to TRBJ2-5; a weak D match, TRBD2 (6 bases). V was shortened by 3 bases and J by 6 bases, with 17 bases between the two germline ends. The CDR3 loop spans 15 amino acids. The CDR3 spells CASSLARVGRKTQYF. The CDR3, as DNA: TGTGCCAGCAGTTTGGCCAGGGTAGGGAGGAAGACCCAGTACTTC.

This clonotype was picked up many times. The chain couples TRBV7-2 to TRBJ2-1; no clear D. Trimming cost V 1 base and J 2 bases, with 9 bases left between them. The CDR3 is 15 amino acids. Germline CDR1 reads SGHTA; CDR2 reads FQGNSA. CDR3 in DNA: TGTGCCAGCAGCTTAGTTGGGGATGCCTACAATGAGCAGTTCTTC. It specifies CASSLVGDAYNEQFF.

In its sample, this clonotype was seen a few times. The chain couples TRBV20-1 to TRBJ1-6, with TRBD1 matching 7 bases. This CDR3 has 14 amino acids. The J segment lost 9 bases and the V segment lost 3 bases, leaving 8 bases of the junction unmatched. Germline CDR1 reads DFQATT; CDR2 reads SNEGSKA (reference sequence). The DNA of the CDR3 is TGCAGTGCTAGTCCGACAGGGTCTACTTCACCCCTCCACTTT. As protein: CSASPTGSTSPLHF.

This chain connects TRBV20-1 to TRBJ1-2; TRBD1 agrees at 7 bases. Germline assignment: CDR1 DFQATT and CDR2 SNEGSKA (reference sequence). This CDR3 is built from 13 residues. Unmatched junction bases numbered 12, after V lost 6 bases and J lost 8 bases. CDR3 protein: CSARQGPRLGYTF. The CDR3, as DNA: TGCAGTGCACGACAGGGCCCCCGGCTGGGCTACACCTTC.

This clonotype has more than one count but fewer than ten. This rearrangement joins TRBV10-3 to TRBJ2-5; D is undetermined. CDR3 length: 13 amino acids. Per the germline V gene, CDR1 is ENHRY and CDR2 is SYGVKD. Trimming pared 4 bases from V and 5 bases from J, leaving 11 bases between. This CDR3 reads CAISVGSVETQYF. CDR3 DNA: TGTGCCATCAGTGTTGGGTCCGTCGAGACCCAGTACTTC.

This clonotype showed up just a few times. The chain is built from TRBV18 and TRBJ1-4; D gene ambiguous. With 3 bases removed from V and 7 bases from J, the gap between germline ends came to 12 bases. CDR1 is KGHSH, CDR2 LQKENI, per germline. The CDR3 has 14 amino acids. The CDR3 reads CASSPPATREKLFF. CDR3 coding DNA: TGTGCCAGCTCACCCCCGGCGACGCGTGAAAAACTGTTTTTT.

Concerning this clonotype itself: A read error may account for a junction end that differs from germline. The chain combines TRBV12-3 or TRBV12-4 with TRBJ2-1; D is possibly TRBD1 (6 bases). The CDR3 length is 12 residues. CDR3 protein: CATGDTYKEQFF. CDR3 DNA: TGTGCCACCGGGGACACCTACAAAGAGCAGTTCTTC.

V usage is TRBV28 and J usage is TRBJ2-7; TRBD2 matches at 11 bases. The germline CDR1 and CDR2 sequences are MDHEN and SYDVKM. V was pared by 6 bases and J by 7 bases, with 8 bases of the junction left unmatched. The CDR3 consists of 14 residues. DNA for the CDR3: TGTGCCAGCAGGCCTAGCGGGAGGCCTGAAGAGCAGTACTTC. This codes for CASRPSGRPEEQYF. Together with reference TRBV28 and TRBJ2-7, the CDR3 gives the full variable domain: DVKVTQSSRYLVKRTGEKVFLECVQDMDHENMFWYRQDPGLGLRLIYFSYDVKMKEKGDIPEGYSVSREKKERFSLILESASTNQTSMYLCASRPSGRPEEQYFGPGTRLTVT.

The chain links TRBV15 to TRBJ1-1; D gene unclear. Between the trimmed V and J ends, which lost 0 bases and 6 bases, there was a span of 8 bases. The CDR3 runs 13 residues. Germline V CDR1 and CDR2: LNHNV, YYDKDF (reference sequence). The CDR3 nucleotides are TGTGCCACCAGCAGAGAACCAGAGTCTGAAGCTTTCTTT. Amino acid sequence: CATSREPESEAFF.

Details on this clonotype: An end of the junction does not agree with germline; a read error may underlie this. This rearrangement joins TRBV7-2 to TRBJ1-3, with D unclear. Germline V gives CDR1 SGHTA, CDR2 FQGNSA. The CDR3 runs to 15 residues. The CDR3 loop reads CASSLDYSSGNTIYF. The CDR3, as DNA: TGTGCCAGCAGCTTAGACTATAGCTCTGGGAACACCATATATTTT.

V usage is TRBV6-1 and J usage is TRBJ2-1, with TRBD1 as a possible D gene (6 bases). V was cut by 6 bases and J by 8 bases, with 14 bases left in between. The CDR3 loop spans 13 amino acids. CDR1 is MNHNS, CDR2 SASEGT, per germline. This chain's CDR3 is CASRLQGRHEQFF. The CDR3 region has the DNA TGTGCCAGCAGGCTACAGGGTAGGCATGAGCAGTTCTTC.

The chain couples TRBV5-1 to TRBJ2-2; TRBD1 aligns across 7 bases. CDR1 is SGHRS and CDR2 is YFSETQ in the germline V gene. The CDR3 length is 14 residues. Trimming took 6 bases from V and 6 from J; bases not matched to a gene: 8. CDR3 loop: CASKDRDRAGELFF. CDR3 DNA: TGCGCCAGCAAAGACAGGGACCGGGCCGGGGAGCTGTTTTTT.

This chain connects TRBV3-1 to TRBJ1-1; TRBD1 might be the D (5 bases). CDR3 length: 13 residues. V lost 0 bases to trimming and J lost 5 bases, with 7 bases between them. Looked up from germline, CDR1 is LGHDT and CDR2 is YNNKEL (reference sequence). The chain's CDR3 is CASSQEYRTEAFF. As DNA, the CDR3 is TGTGCCAGCAGCCAAGAGTACAGGACTGAAGCTTTCTTT.

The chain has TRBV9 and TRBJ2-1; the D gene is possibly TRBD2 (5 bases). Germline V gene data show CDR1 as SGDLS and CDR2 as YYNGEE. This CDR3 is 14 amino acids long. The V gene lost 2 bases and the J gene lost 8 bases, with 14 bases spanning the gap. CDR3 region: CASSVRTVSDEQFF. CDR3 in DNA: TGTGCCAGCAGCGTCCGGACTGTATCCGATGAGCAGTTCTTC.

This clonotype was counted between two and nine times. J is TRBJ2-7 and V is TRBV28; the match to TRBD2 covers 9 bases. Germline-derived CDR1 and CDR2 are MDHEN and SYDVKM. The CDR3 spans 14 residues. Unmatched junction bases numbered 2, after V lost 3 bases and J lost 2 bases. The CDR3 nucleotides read TGTGCCAGCAGTTTCTTAGCGGGAGCCTACGAGCAGTACTTC. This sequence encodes CASSFLAGAYEQYF.

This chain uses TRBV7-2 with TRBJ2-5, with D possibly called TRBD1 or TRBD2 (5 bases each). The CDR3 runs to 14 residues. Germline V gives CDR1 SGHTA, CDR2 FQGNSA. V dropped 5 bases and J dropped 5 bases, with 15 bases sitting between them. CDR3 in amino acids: CASSRPGRIETQYF. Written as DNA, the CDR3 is TGTGCCAGCAGCAGACCGGGACGGATTGAGACCCAGTACTTC.

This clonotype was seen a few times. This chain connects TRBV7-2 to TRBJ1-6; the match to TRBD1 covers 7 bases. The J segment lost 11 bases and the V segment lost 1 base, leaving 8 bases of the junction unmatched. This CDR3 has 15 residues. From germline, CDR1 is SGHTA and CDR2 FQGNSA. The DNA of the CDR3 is TGTGCCAGCAGCTTAGGGATCAGGGGGGGGACACCCCTCCACTTT. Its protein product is CASSLGIRGGTPLHF.

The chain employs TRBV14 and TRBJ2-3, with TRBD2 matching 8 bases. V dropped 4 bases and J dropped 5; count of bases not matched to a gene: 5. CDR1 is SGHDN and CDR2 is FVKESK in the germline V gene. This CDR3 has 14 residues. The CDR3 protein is CASSPVAGGDTQYF. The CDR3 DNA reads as TGTGCCAGCAGCCCGGTTGCGGGAGGAGATACGCAGTATTTT.

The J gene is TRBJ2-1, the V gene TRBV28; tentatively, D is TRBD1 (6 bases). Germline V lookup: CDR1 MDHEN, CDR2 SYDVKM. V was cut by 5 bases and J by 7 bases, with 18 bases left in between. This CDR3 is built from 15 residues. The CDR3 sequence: CASSPPGDGSNEQFF. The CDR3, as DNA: TGTGCCAGCAGTCCCCCAGGGGATGGATCAAATGAGCAGTTCTTC.

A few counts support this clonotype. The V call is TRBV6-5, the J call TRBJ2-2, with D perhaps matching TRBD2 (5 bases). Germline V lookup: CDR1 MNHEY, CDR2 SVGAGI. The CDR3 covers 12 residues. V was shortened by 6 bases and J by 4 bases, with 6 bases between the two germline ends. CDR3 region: CASRRATGELFF. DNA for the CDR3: TGTGCCAGCAGGAGGGCCACCGGGGAGCTGTTTTTT.